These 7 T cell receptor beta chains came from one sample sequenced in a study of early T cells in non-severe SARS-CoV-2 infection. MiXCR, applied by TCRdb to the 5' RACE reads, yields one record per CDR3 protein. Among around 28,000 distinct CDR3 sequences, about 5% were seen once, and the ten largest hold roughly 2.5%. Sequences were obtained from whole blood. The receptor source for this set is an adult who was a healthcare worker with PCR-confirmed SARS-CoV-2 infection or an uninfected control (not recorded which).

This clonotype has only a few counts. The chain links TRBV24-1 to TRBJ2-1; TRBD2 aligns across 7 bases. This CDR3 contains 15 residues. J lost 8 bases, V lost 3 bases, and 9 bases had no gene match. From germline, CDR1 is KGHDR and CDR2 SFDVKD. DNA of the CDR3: TGTGCCACCAGTGATAATAGCGGGCCCCTCGATGAGCAGTTCTTC. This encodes CATSDNSGPLDEQFF.

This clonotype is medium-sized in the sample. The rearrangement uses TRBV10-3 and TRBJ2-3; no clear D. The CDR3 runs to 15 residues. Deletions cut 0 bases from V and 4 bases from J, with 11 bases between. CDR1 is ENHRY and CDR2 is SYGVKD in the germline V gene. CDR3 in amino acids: CAISESVGSADTQYF. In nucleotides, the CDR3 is TGTGCCATCAGTGAGTCCGTCGGCAGCGCAGATACGCAGTATTTT.

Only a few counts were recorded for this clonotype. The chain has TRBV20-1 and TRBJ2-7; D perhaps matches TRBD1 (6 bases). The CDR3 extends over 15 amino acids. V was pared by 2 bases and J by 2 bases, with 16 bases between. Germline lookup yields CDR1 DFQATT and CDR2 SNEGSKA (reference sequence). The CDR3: CSARPLTGATYEQYF. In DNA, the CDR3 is TGCAGTGCTAGACCTTTGACAGGCGCGACCTACGAGCAGTACTTC.

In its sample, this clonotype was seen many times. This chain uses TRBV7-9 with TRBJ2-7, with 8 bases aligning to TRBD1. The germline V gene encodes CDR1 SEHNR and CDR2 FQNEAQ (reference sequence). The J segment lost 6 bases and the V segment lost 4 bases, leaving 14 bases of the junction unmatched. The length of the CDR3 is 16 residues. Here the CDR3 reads CASSSAGQVVRGEQYF. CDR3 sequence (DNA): TGTGCCAGCAGCTCGGCGGGACAGGTTGTGAGGGGCGAGCAGTACTTC. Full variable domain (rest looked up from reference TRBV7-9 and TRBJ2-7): DTGVSQNPRHKITKRGQNVTFRCDPISEHNRLYWYRQTLGQGPEFLTYFQNEAQLEKSRLLSDRFSAERPKGSFSTLEIQRTEQGDSAMYLCASSSAGQVVRGEQYFGPGTRLTVT.

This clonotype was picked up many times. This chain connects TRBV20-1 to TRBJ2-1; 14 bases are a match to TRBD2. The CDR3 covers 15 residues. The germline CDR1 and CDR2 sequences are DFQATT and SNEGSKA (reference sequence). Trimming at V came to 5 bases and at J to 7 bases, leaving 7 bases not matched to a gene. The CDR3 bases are TGCAGTGCTCTGGGACTAGCGGGGGCTCTAAATGAGCAGTTCTTC. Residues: CSALGLAGALNEQFF.

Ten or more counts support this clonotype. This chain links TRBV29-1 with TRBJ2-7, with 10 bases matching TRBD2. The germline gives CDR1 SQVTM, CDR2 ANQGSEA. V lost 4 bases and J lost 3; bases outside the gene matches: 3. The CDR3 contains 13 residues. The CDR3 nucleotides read TGCAGCGTTGGTAGCGGGGGGAACTACGAGCAGTACTTC. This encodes CSVGSGGNYEQYF.

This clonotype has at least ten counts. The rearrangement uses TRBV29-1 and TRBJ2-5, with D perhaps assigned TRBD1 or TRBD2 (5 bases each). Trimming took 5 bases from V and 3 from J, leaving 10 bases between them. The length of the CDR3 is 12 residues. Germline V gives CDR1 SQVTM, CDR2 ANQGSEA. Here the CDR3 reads CSVHRGEETQYF. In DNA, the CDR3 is TGCAGCGTTCACCGAGGGGAAGAGACCCAGTACTTC.